The rows below give T cell receptor beta chains drawn from one sample of a study of blood T cell repertoires in COVID-19. The repertoire was sequenced with immunoSEQ multiplex PCR; TCRdb's copy has only in-frame clones and lacks some. The sample records 280,000 or so clones, approximately 90% being singletons. The sample comprised peripheral blood. The source of these receptors is a woman younger than 45 who had recovered from COVID-19. Both conserved end residues are part of each CDR3. D genes are given only for firm matches. Size is stated for part of the rows, as once, few or many counts, or as a class when the clone is expanded.

16	TRBV4-2	TRBJ2-1	.	.	CASSQADLGGHNEQFF	TGTGCCAGCAGCCAGGCTGATCTTGGGGGCCACAATGAGCAGTTCTTC
15	TRBV6-2/TRBV6-3	TRBJ2-7	.	.	CASTPPPDSSNEQYF	TGTGCCAGCACCCCGCCCCCCGACAGTTCCAACGAGCAGTACTTC
15	TRBV5-1	TRBJ2-1	few	TRBD2	CASSSERGADNEQFF	TGCGCCAGCAGCAGTGAGCGGGGGGCGGACAATGAGCAGTTCTTC
13	TRBV12-3/TRBV12-4	TRBJ2-2	.	TRBD1	CASRGQGDGELFF	TGTGCCAGCAGAGGACAGGGGGACGGGGAGCTGTTTTTT
15	TRBV6-2/TRBV6-3	TRBJ1-4	few	TRBD1	CASSYDETGGEKLFF	TGTGCCAGCAGTTACGACGAGACAGGGGGCGAAAAACTGTTTTTT
14	TRBV7-2	TRBJ2-1	.	TRBD2	CASSLPGTTNEQFF	TGTGCCAGCAGCTTACCGGGGACTACCAATGAGCAGTTCTTC
14	TRBV27	TRBJ2-7	.	TRBD1	CASSFWQGADEQYF	TGTGCCAGCAGTTTCTGGCAGGGGGCGGACGAGCAGTACTTC
15	TRBV6-5	TRBJ2-7	.	.	CASSYSNAASYEQYF	TGTGCCAGCAGTTACTCGAATGCAGCGTCCTACGAGCAGTACTTC
12	TRBV11-2	TRBJ1-4	.	.	CASSPIGEKLFF	TGTGCCAGCAGTCCTATCGGTGAAAAACTGTTTTTT
14	TRBV27	TRBJ1-2	.	.	CASSPSAGRYGYTF	TGTGCCAGCAGCCCCTCGGCAGGCCGCTATGGCTACACCTTC
12	TRBV5-1	TRBJ1-1	.	.	CASSLDLAEAFF	TGCGCCAGCAGCTTGGATCTTGCTGAAGCTTTCTTT
12	TRBV5-3	TRBJ1-2	.	.	CARSLGGYGYTF	TGTGCCAGAAGCCTAGGGGGCTATGGCTACACCTTC
14	TRBV28	TRBJ1-1	.	.	CASIPAGQNTEAFF	TGTGCCAGCATACCGGCTGGGCAGAACACTGAAGCTTTCTTT
16	TRBV2	TRBJ1-4	.	.	CASSERRGPFNEKLFF	TGTGCCAGCAGTGAAAGGCGGGGGCCCTTTAATGAAAAACTGTTTTTT
14	TRBV10-3	TRBJ1-6	.	.	CAISYRENNSPLHF	TGTGCCATCAGCTACCGGGAGAATAATTCACCCCTCCACTTT
16	TRBV6-5	TRBJ2-7	.	.	CASGSPPAGEGYEQYF	TGTGCCAGCGGTTCACCCCCGGCCGGAGAGGGCTACGAGCAGTACTTC
14	TRBV4-2	TRBJ2-2	.	.	CASSQETVSGELFF	TGTGCCAGCAGCCAAGAGACAGTGTCCGGGGAGCTGTTTTTT
14	TRBV6-1	TRBJ2-7	.	TRBD2	CASSEGEGPYEQYF	TGTGCCAGCAGTGAAGGGGAGGGGCCCTACGAGCAGTACTTC
13	TRBV19	TRBJ2-7	.	TRBD1	CASSSDRGREVTF	TGTGCCAGTAGTTCCGACAGGGGGCGCGAGGTTACCTTC
15	TRBV5-1	TRBJ1-1	.	TRBD1	CASTAGQHMNTEAFF	TGCGCCAGCACCGCGGGACAGCACATGAACACTGAAGCTTTCTTT
17	TRBV4-1	TRBJ1-1	once	.	CASSQDNRALGLTEAFF	TGCGCCAGCAGCCAAGATAATCGGGCGCTGGGGCTCACTGAAGCTTTCTTT
18	TRBV7-2	TRBJ2-4	.	TRBD2	CASSLIASGGLGKNIQYF	TGTGCCAGCAGCTTAATAGCTTCGGGGGGGCTTGGCAAAAACATTCAGTACTTC
16	TRBV5-6	TRBJ1-2	.	TRBD1	CASSLATGGFPYGYTF	TGTGCCAGCAGCTTGGCCACAGGGGGCTTCCCCTATGGCTACACCTTC
14	TRBV9	TRBJ1-6	.	TRBD1	CASSDGTGNSPLHF	TGTGCCAGCAGCGATGGGACAGGGAATTCACCCCTCCACTTT
13	TRBV2	TRBJ2-2	.	.	CASSEHSTGELFF	TGTGCCAGCAGTGAACACAGCACCGGGGAGCTGTTTTTT
17	TRBV28	TRBJ2-2	.	.	CASKSMLRHSNTGELFF	TGTGCCAGCAAATCTATGCTCCGTCACTCGAACACCGGGGAGCTGTTTTTT
13	TRBV2	TRBJ1-2	few	TRBD1	CASSAGRGDGYTF	TGTGCCAGCAGTGCTGGCAGGGGGGATGGCTACACCTTC
15	TRBV5-1	TRBJ1-1	.	.	CASSPPGGRNTEAFF	TGCGCCAGCAGTCCCCCGGGGGGGCGGAACACTGAAGCTTTCTTT
13	TRBV5-1	TRBJ1-2	.	.	CASSLEQHYGYTF	TGCGCCAGCAGCTTGGAACAGCACTATGGCTACACCTTC
17	TRBV28	TRBJ1-2	.	TRBD1	CASAAPGQGLFSYGYTF	TGTGCCAGCGCGGCACCGGGACAGGGCCTTTTCAGCTATGGCTACACCTTC
13	TRBV11-1	TRBJ2-7	once	.	CASSLTEGYEQYF	TGTGCCAGCAGCTTAACGGAGGGTTACGAGCAGTACTTC
13	TRBV6-5	TRBJ1-1	.	TRBD1	CASDRGPNTEAFF	TGTGCCAGCGACAGGGGGCCGAACACTGAAGCTTTCTTT
14	TRBV5-1	TRBJ1-2	few	.	CASSFSGANYGYTF	TGCGCCAGCAGCTTTTCGGGAGCTAACTATGGCTACACCTTC
15	TRBV4-3	TRBJ1-2	.	.	CASSQVHKTNYGYTF	TGCGCCAGCAGCCAAGTTCACAAAACTAACTATGGCTACACCTTC
17	TRBV6-2/TRBV6-3	TRBJ2-3	few	.	CASSYSGRGRVIYTQYF	TGTGCCAGCAGTTACTCAGGGAGAGGGAGAGTTATATATACGCAGTATTTT
16	TRBV7-2	TRBJ2-7	.	TRBD1	CASSLDWTGGLTEQYF	TGTGCCAGCAGCTTAGACTGGACAGGTGGGCTTACCGAGCAGTACTTC
19	TRBV5-5	TRBJ2-2	.	.	CASSLAFVGGDANTGELFF	TGTGCCAGCAGCTTGGCCTTTGTCGGGGGAGACGCGAACACCGGGGAGCTGTTTTTT
16	TRBV19	TRBJ1-3	.	.	CASNPTGTPNGNTIYF	TGTGCCAGTAACCCGACAGGAACACCAAATGGAAACACCATATATTTT
13	TRBV19	TRBJ1-1	.	TRBD1	CASSLTGTAEAFF	TGTGCCAGTAGCCTAACTGGGACAGCTGAAGCTTTCTTT
14	TRBV2	TRBJ1-1	.	.	CASSTVERNTEAFF	TGTGCCAGCAGTACGGTAGAGCGGAACACTGAAGCTTTCTTT
13	TRBV5-6	TRBJ2-5	.	.	CASSVDSTETQYF	TGTGCCAGCAGCGTCGACAGTACAGAGACCCAGTACTTC
13	TRBV7-8	TRBJ2-7	many	TRBD2	CASSRDYIYEQYF	TGTGCCAGCAGCCGGGACTATATCTACGAGCAGTACTTC
16	TRBV24-1	TRBJ2-1	.	TRBD1	CATSDIMGQGVDEQFF	TGTGCCACCAGTGATATAATGGGACAGGGGGTGGATGAGCAGTTCTTC
16	TRBV4-1	TRBJ2-5	.	.	CASSPRSGLKIETQYF	TGCGCCAGCAGCCCCCGTTCGGGACTCAAAATAGAGACCCAGTACTTC
14	TRBV27	TRBJ2-5	.	TRBD2	CASRSGAFQETQYF	TGTGCCAGCAGGAGCGGGGCCTTCCAAGAGACCCAGTACTTC
15	TRBV6-5	TRBJ1-5	.	TRBD1	CASRPGGWSNQPQHF	TGTGCCAGCAGGCCAGGGGGCTGGAGCAATCAGCCCCAGCATTTT
15	TRBV7-3	TRBJ2-7	once	TRBD2	CASSFLAGGPHEQYF	TGTGCCAGCAGCTTCCTAGCGGGGGGGCCCCACGAGCAGTACTTC
17	TRBV29-1	TRBJ1-2	.	.	CSVILDADSSKAHGYTF	TGCAGCGTTATCTTGGACGCGGACAGTTCGAAGGCCCATGGCTACACCTTC
12	TRBV5-6	TRBJ1-2	.	.	CASSLSVSGYTF	TGTGCCAGCAGCTTGTCCGTCTCTGGCTACACCTTC